This record concerns one T cell receptor (beta chain) sequence. Its target is not known. This CDR3 has 17 residues. V trimming: 4 bases; J trimming: 3 bases; junction bases outside the gene matches: 11. Germline V gene sequence: CDR1 ENHRY, CDR2 SYGVKD. Donors had nominal health at sampling but likely had unrecorded immune exposures. The PCR ran on 60 Vbeta and 13 Jbeta primers. How the authors handled the data: As a later analysis found, there were 70 million to 100 million unique TCR beta chains, of which about 10 million were shared. Produced via immunoSEQ multiplex PCR; TCRdb's table is partial and in-frame only. That table supplies the V and J calls and clone size; D and trimming were determined from the DNA. The sample table sets out 50,000 to 80,000 clones. The record originates from a study of cytomegalovirus exposure and HLA in healthy donors. Study results and caveats: Later, an analysis showed that TCR beta chains associated with HLA were more clonally expanded than others that were equally common.

The receptor was isolated from a woman aged 18-30 years in good health and CMV-seronegative. The source material was PBMCs. The rearrangement uses TRBV10-3 and TRBJ2-3; TRBD2 matches 9 bases. The CDR3 DNA reads TGTGCCATCAGTGTGCGGGGGGGCCGAGGTCGGACAGATACGCAGTATTTT. Translated: CAISVRGGRGRTDTQYF.